This T cell receptor (beta chain) was obtained from a study of a mutant IDH1 vaccine in newly diagnosed glioma. Turning to the study itself: In some groups vaccination began 4-6 weeks post-radiotherapy; others received it with temozolomide. Treated individuals were 62.5% male and approximately 38% female, averaging about 40 years of age.

The protocol was immunoSEQ multiplex PCR, while the TCRdb copy is restricted to in-frame clones and leaves out a portion. The sample includes roughly 30,000 clones, 70% to 85% of them seen just once. Time point defined: week 35, safety follow-up. All doses held 300 ug of mutant IDH1 20-mer peptide, with topical imiquimod. This clone was detected only once. The antigen remains undetermined. The CDR3 contains 16 residues. Germline loops: CDR1 SGHDN, CDR2 FVKESK. J was trimmed by 0 bases and V by 3 bases; bases with no gene match: 4. Here the sequenced sample was PBMCs, taken from a glioma patient whose treatment included an IDH1 peptide vaccine. The chain is built from TRBV14 and TRBJ2-7; TRBD2 aligns across 11 bases. The origin of this receptor is a man in his thirties or forties with glioma. The CDR3: CASSQLTSGNSYEQYF. In nucleotides, the CDR3 is TGTGCCAGCAGCCAGTTGACTAGCGGGAACTCCTACGAGCAGTACTTC.